The clone carrying this T cell receptor beta chain turned up a few times. The antigen remains unidentified. A universal primer site was incorporated via template switching, and the cDNA contained unique molecular identifiers. A single record per CDR3 protein comes from TCRdb applying MiXCR to the 5' RACE reads. The data hold about 530,000 distinct CDR3 sequences, with about 22% observed a single time. This record comes from a study of identical twins. Study outcomes and limitations: Cord blood beta clonotypes that were abundant carried fewer insertions, and memory repertoires showed no such trend.

Germline V CDR1 and CDR2: SGHDN, FVKESK. V lost 1 base and J lost 6, with 13 bases in between. The CDR3 has 14 residues. The sample was also reused in another study, on yellow fever vaccine responses in identical twins.

The receptor was isolated from a woman aged 18-30 years in good health. This rearrangement joins TRBV14 to TRBJ2-7; no firm D call. The sample taken for sequencing was CD4+ T cells sorted from blood. DNA of the CDR3: TGTGCCAGCAGCCAAGTCCGCCGCCTGGGCGAGCAGTACTTC. Translating it yields CASSQVRRLGEQYF.